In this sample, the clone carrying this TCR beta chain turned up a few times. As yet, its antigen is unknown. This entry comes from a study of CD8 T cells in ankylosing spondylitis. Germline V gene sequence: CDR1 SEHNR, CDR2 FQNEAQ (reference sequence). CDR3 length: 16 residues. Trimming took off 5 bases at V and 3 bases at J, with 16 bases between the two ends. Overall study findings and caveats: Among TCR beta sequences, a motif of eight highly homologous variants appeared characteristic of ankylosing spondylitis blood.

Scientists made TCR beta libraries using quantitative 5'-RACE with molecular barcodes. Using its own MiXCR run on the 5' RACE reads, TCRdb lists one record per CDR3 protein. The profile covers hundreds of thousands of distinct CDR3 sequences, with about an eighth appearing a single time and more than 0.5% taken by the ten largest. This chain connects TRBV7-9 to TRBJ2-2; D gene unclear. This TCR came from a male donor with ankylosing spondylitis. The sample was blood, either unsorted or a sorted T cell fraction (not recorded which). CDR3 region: CASSPLGGADTGELFF. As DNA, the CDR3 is TGTGCCAGCAGCCCCCTTGGTGGAGCAGACACCGGGGAGCTGTTTTTT.